This T cell receptor (beta chain) derives from a study of T cells after yellow fever vaccination. Study as a whole: The authors prepared low-cell-number fractions using SMART-Seq v4 Ultra Low Input.

Concerning this clonotype: The target antigen is unknown.

UMIs and a universal primer site were added when TCR cDNA was made by 5'RACE template switching. MiXCR, run by TCRdb on the 5' RACE reads, gives a single entry per CDR3 protein. The data show 300,000 to 350,000 distinct CDR3 sequences, 3% to 4.5% seen once. Study-wide findings and caveats: When the response was secondary, it was weaker but reached its peak faster, day 5 versus 15.

The germline CDR1 and CDR2 sequences are SGHTA and FQGNSA. The CDR3 has 13 residues. V was cut by 4 bases and J by 6 bases, with 10 bases left in between. V gene TRBV7-2 combines with J gene TRBJ1-5, with D maybe TRBD1 (6 bases). The sequence derives from a man in his late teens or twenties who received the YFV17D yellow fever vaccine. The specimen was PBMCs, collected 5 days after the yellow fever booster vaccination. The CDR3 nucleotides are TGTGCCAGCAGCTATGAGGGGGTTCAGCCCCAGCATTTT. Protein product: CASSYEGVQPQHF.